The T cell receptor beta chain under discussion was sequenced for a study of blood T cell repertoires in COVID-19 (TCRdb year 2020). Regarding the complete study: Collaborator samples came from the United States, Italy and Spain and covered acute and convalescent phases of COVID-19. The prospective study material was composed of cDNA or gDNA derived from T cells, B-cell-depleted T cells, or PBMCs. Subjects who had been exposed to COVID-19, were actively infected with it, or had recovered from it provided the deeply sampled blood TCRbeta repertoires that made up the dataset. The repertoires were released in a freely available public database intended as a resource for research on the immune response to SARS-CoV-2. Samples were obtained from the ongoing ImmuneRACE study (first 160 participants) and from over 1,000 subjects provided by 6 global collaborators. Sample metadata almost always included a de-identified subject ID, COVID-19 status, age in years and sex. Where available, HLA class I and class II types were obtained from metadata supplied by the sample provider rather than from assay-based typing. Overall study results and their limits: Clinical and demographic metadata were provided uncurated, with the amount varying by source and participant.

The CDR3 goes from the cysteine to the phenylalanine over 13 residues. Only the CDR3 DNA stays, 39 bases, in frame from base 1. CDR1 and CDR2 are drawn from the germline V gene (reference sequence): MNHEY, SMNVEV. Trimming at the junction amounts to 5 bases on V and 4 bases on J, and the germline ends lie 11 bases apart. A word on this clone: This receptor's antigen is unknown. The input lacks base qualities; no much larger clone sits a single base away.

The immunoSEQ Assay, a bias-controlled multiplex PCR, was used to amplify TCRbeta CDR3 regions from genomic DNA. In the paper's pipeline: Nucleated cell counts per sample were estimated from amplification of reference gene primers within the assay. To quantify the absolute abundance of each unique TCRbeta CDR3 rearrangement, sequence reads were collapsed and filtered. For each sample, productive Simpson clonality was calculated as the square root of Simpson's diversity index over productive rearrangements. TCRdb provides this immuneACCESS table in a form limited to in-frame rearrangements. Some clones are lacking; in checked studies, under half of them reflect an unresolved V gene, and why the rest are absent is not known. The DNA gave D and trimming, while V, J and clone size come from that table. The sample table holds about 150,000 clones, of which roughly four fifths were seen once. Nearly 15% of the sample lies in the top ten.

Whole blood was collected in K2EDTA tubes by collaborating institutions according to the institutions' own protocols. For TCRbeta analysis, collaborator samples were shipped as frozen whole blood, as isolated PBMCs, or as DNA extracted from either sample type. The rearranged chain carries TRBV27 and TRBJ1-1; the D gene identity is not certain. The origin of this receptor is a human donor with acute or convalescent COVID-19. The donor label of this sample is uncertain. Sample: peripheral blood. The base sequence is TGTGCCAGCAGTCCAGGCTGGCGCACTGAAGCTTTCTTT. Translated, this gives CASSPGWRTEAFF.